Listed below are T cell receptor beta chains from one sample, sequenced in a study of shared clonotypes between healthy human individuals. The data were produced by immunoSEQ multiplex PCR, yet TCRdb's version contains in-frame clones alone and is incomplete. The sample includes hundreds of thousands of clones, roughly 91% of them seen just once. Source material: memory CD8+ T cells sorted from blood. The receptors stem from a man younger than 30 in good health. Both conserved end residues are trimmed from each CDR3. Where a row states a size, it is once, few, many or the class of an expanded clone; other rows omit it.

>TRBV28|once
ASSSGQGVREQY
>TRBV25-1|-
ASSENREHEQY
>TRBV7-9|-
ASSTWTSGNQETQY
>TRBV4-1|-
ASSQDGTGYNQPQH
>TRBV13|-
ASSALGKTYNSPLH
>TRBV10-1|-
ASSRALRGTDTQY
>TRBV5-6|-
ASSFSGIYGYT
>TRBV6-6|-
ASSYGLPITYEQY
>TRBV9|-
ASSILASNTGELF
>TRBV7-9|-
ASSSPLTQY
>TRBV28|-
ASSLSPGGKNSPLH
>TRBV14|-
ASSQLGENHEQY
>TRBV20-1|-
SASEGYEQY
>TRBV19|few
ASSIAQGDNEQF
>TRBV4-1|-
ASSQAGSSYNEQF
>TRBV4-1|-
ASSGRETAPFNEQF
>TRBV6-1|-
ASSEVVSANTGELF
>TRBV7-9|once
ASTPQGRNTGELF
>TRBV7-9|-
ASSFSGGNTGELF
>TRBV29-1|-
SVTTATNYGYT
>TRBV6-1|once
ASSEHRVMTYEQY
>TRBV7-9|-
ASSFTSYEQY
>TRBV2|-
ASSGLAGTRTDTQY
>TRBV6-5|-
ASSPGHEQF
>TRBV27|-
ASREGYEQY
>TRBV2|-
ASSEPGGGTDTQY
>TRBV4-1|-
ASSPGGYEQY
>TRBV4-3|-
ASSQETGPYNSPLH
>TRBV4-1|-
ASSQDFGPMNTEAF
>TRBV2|-
ASRIRDTPYEQY
>TRBV7-9|-
ASNPVGVGTDTQY
>TRBV11-2|-
ASSFATPEQY